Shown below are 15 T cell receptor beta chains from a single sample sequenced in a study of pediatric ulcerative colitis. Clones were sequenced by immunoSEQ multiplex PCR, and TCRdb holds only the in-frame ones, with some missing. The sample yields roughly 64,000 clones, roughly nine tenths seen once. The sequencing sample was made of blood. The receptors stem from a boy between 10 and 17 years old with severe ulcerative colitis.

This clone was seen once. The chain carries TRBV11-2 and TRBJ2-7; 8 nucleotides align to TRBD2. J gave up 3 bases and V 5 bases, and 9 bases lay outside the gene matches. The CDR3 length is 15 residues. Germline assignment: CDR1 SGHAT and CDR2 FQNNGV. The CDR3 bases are TGTGCCAGCAGCAATACCGGGACTAGTCTCTACGAGCAGTACTTC. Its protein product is CASSNTGTSLYEQYF.

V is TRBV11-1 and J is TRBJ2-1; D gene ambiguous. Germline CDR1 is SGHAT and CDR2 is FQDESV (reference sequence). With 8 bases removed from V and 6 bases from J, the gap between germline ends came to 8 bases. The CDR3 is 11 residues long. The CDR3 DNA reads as TGTGCCAGCCGTAACGCCAATGAGCAGTTCTTC. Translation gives CASRNANEQFF.

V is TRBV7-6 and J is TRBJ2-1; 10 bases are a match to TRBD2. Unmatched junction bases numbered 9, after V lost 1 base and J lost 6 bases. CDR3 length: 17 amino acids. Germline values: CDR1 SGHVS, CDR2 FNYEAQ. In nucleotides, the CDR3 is TGTGCCAGCAGCTTAGTTCCGCCGCTAGCGGGAGCCAATGAGCAGTTCTTC. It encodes CASSLVPPLAGANEQFF.

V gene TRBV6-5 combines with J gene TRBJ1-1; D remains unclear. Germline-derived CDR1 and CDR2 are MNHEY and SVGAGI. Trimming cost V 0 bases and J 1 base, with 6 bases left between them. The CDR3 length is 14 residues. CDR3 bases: TGTGCCAGCAGTTACTCGGCGGGGAACACTGAAGCTTTCTTT. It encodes CASSYSAGNTEAFF.

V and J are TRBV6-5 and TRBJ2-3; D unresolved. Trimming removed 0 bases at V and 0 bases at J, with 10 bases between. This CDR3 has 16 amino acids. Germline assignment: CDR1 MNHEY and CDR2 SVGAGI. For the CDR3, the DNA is TGTGCCAGCAGTTACTCGACTGGATCTAGCACAGATACGCAGTATTTT. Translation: CASSYSTGSSTDTQYF.

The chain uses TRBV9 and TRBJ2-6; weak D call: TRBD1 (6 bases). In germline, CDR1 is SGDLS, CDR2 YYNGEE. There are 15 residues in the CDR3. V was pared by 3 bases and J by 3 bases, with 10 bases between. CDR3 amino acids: CASSDQGRGANVLTF. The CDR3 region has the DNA TGTGCCAGCAGCGACCAGGGGCGTGGGGCCAACGTCCTGACTTTC. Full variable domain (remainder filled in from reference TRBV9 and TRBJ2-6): DSGVTQTPKHLITATGQRVTLRCSPRSGDLSVYWYQQSLDQGLQFLIQYYNGEERAKGNILERFSAQQFPDLHSELNLSSLELGDSALYFCASSDQGRGANVLTFGAGSRLTVL.

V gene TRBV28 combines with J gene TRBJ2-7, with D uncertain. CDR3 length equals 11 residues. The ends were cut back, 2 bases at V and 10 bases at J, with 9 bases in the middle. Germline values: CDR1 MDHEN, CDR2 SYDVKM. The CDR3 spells CASSLREKQYF. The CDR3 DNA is TGTGCCAGCAGTTTAAGAGAGAAACAGTACTTC.

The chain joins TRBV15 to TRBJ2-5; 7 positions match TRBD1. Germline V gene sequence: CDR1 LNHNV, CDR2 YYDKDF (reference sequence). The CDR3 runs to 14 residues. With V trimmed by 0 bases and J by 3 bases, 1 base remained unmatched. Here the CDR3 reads CATSRDGTEETQYF. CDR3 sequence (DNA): TGTGCCACCAGCAGAGACGGGACAGAAGAGACCCAGTACTTC.

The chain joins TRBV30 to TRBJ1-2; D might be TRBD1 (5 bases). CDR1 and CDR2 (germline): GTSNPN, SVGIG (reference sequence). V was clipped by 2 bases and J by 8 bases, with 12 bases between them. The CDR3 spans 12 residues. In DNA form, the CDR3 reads TGTGCCTGGAGTTCCCAGGGCGGGGGCTACACCTTC. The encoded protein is CAWSSQGGGYTF.

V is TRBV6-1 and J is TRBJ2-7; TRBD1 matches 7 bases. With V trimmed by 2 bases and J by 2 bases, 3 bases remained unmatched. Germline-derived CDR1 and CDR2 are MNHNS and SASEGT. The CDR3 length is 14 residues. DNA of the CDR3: TGTGCCAGCAGTGAAACAGGGACAGCCTACGAGCAGTACTTC. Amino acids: CASSETGTAYEQYF.

The CDR3: CASSPGTGRPEAFF. The CDR3 DNA is TGTGCCAGCAGTCCGGGGACAGGGCGTCCCGAAGCTTTCTTT. V is TRBV2 and J is TRBJ1-1; 9 nucleotides match TRBD1. The CDR3 is 14 amino acids. J was trimmed by 8 bases and V by 5 bases; bases with no gene match: 9. The germline V gene has CDR1 SNHLY and CDR2 FYNNEI. The complete variable domain, with remaining parts taken from reference TRBV2 and TRBJ1-1, reads EPEVTQTPSHQVTQMGQEVILRCVPISNHLYFYWYRQILGQKVEFLVSFYNNEISEKSEIFDDQFSVERPDGSNFTLKIRSTKLEDSAMYFCASSPGTGRPEAFFGQGTRLTVV.

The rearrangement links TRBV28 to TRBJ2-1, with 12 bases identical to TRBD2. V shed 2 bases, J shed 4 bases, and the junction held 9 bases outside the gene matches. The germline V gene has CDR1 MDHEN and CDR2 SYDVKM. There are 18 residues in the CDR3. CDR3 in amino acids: CASSLTPRTSGKYNEQFF. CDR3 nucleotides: TGTGCCAGCAGTTTAACGCCCCGGACTAGCGGGAAATACAATGAGCAGTTCTTC.

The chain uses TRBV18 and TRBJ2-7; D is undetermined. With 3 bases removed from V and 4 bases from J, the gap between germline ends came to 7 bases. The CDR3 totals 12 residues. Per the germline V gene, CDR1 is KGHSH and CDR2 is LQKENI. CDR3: CASSPGSYEQYF. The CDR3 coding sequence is TGTGCCAGCTCACCCGGTTCATACGAGCAGTACTTC.

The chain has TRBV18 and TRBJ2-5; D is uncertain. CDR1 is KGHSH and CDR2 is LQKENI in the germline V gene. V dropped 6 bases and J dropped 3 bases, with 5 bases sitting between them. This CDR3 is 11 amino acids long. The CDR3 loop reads CASSLEETQYF. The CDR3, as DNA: TGTGCCAGCTCGCTAGAAGAGACCCAGTACTTC.

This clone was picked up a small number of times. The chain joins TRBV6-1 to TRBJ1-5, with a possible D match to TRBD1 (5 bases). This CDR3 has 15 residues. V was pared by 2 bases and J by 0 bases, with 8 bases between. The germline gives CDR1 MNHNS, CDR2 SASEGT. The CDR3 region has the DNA TGTGCCAGCAGTGAATGGGGGTCTAGCAATCAGCCCCAGCATTTT. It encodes CASSEWGSSNQPQHF.